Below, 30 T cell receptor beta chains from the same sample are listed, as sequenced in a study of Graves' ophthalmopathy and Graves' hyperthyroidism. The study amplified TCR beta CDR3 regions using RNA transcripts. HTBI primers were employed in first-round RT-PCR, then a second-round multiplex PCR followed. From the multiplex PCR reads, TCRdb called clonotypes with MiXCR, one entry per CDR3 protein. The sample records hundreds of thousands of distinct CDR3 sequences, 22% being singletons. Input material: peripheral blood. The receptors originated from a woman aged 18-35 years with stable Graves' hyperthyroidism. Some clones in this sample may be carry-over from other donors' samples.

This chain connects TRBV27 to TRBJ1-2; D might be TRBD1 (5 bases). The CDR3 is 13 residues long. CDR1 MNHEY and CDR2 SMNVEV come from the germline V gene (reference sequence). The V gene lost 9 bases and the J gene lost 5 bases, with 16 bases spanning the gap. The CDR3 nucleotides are TGTGCCAGAAGTCTCAGGGTGGAGTATGGCTACACCTTC. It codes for CARSLRVEYGYTF.

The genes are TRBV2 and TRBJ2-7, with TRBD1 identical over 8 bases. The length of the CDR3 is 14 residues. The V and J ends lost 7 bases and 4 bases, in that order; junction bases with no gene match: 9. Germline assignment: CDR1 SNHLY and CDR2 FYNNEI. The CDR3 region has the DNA TGTGCCAGCAACGGAGGACAGGGTGTATACGAGCAGTACTTC. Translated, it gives CASNGGQGVYEQYF.

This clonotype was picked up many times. CDR3 coding DNA: TGTGCCAGCAGCGTCCGGGACAAGAACTATGGCTACACCTTC. It codes for CASSVRDKNYGYTF. This sequence joins TRBV7-2 and TRBJ1-2, with a tentative D call TRBD1 (6 bases). The V end lost 5 bases, the J end lost 2 bases, and 12 bases lay between the germline ends. This CDR3 is built from 14 residues. The V gene's germline CDR1 is SGHTA and CDR2 FQGNSA. Full variable domain (rest looked up from reference TRBV7-2 and TRBJ1-2): GAGVSQSPSNKVTEKGKDVELRCDPISGHTALYWYRQSLGQGLEFLIYFQGNSAPDKSGLPSDRFSAERTGGSVSTLTIQRTQQEDSAVYLCASSVRDKNYGYTFGSGTRLTVV.

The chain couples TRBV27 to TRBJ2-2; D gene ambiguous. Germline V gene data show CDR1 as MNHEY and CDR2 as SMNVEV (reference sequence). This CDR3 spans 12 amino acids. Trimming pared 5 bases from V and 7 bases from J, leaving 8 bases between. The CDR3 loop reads CASSPKGGELFF. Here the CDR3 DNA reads TGTGCCAGCAGTCCCAAGGGCGGGGAGCTGTTTTTT.

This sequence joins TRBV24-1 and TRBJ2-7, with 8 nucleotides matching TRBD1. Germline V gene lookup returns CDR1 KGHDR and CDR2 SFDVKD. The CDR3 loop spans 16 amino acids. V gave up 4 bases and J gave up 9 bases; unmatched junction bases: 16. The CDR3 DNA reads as TGTGCCACCAGTGACCCGGAACAGGGGGGACGACAGGGGCAGTACTTC. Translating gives CATSDPEQGGRQGQYF.

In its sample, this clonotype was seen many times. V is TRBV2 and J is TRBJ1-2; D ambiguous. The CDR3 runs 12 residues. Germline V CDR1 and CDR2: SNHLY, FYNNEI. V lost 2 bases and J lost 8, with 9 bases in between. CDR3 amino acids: CASSETSSGYTF. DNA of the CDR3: TGTGCCAGCAGTGAAACGAGTAGCGGCTACACCTTC. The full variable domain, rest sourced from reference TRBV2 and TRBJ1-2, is EPEVTQTPSHQVTQMGQEVILRCVPISNHLYFYWYRQILGQKVEFLVSFYNNEISEKSEIFDDQFSVERPDGSNFTLKIRSTKLEDSAMYFCASSETSSGYTFGSGTRLTVV.

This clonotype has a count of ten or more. CDR3 nucleotide sequence: TGTGCCAGCAGCAGCCGGGACACGGACTCTGGAAACACCATATATTTT. Its translation: CASSSRDTDSGNTIYF. The chain combines TRBV11-1 with TRBJ1-3, with D possibly TRBD1 on 6 matching bases. Per the germline V gene, CDR1 is SGHAT and CDR2 is FQDESV (reference sequence). The CDR3 is 16 residues long. Trimming took off 5 bases at V and 0 bases at J, with 14 bases between the two ends.

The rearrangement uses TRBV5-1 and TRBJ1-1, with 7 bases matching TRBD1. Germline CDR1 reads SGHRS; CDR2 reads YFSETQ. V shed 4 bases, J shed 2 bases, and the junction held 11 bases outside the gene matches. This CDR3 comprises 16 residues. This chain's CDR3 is CASSRRQGEANTEAFF. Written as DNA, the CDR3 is TGCGCCAGCAGCCGGCGACAGGGTGAGGCCAACACTGAAGCTTTCTTT.

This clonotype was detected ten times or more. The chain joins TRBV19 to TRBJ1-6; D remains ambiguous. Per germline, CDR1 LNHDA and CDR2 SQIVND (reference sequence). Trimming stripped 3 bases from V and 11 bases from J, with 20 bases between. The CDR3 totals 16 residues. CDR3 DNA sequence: TGTGCCAGTAGTATCGGACCATCTCCCCTTCAAGCACCCCTCCACTTT. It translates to CASSIGPSPLQAPLHF.

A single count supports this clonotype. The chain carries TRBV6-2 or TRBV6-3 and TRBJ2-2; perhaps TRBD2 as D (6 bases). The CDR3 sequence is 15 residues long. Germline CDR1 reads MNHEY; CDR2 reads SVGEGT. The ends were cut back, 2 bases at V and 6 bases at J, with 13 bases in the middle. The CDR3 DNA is TGTGCCAGCAGTTACCTTGGGACTGGGGCCGGGGAGCTGTTTTTT. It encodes CASSYLGTGAGELFF.

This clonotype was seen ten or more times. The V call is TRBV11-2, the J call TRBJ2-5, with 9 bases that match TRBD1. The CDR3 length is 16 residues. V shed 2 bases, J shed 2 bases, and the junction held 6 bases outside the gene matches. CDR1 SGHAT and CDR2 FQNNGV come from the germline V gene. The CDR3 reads CASSLRGQGFQETQYF. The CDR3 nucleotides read TGTGCCAGCAGCTTAAGGGGACAGGGTTTTCAAGAGACCCAGTACTTC.

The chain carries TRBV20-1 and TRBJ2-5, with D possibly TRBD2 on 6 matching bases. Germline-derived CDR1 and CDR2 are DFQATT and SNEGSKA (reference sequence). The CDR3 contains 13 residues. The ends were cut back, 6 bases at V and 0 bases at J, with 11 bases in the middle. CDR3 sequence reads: CSARRDYQETQYF. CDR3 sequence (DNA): TGCAGTGCCAGGCGGGACTACCAAGAGACCCAGTACTTC.

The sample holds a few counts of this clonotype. CDR3 protein: CASSPTGGPNTEAFF. CDR3 sequence (DNA): TGTGCCAGCTCCCCTACCGGGGGACCGAACACTGAAGCTTTCTTT. V is TRBV18 and J is TRBJ1-1, with D possibly being TRBD1 (5 bases). Germline CDR1 KGHSH, CDR2 LQKENI. The ends were cut back, 6 bases at V and 1 base at J, with 15 bases in the middle. This CDR3 has 15 amino acids.

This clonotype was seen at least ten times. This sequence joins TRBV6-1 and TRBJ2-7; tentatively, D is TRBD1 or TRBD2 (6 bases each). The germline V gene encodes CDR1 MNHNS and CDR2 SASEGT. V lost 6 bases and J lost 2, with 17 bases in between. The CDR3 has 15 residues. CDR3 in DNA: TGTGCCAGCAGGTCAACGGGGGACACAGCCTACGAGCAGTACTTC. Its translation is CASRSTGDTAYEQYF.

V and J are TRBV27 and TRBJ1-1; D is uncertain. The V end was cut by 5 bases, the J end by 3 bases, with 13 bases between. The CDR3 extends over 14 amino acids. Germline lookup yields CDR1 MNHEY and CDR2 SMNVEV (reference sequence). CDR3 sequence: CASSPARGYTEAFF. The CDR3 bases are TGTGCCAGCAGTCCCGCCCGGGGTTACACTGAAGCTTTCTTT.

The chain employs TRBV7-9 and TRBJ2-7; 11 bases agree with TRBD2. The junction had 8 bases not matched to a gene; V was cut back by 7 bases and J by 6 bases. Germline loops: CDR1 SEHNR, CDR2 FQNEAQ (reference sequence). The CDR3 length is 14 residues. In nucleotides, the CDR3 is TGTGCCAGCACCCAGGGGGGGACTAGCGGCGAGCAGTACTTC. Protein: CASTQGGTSGEQYF.

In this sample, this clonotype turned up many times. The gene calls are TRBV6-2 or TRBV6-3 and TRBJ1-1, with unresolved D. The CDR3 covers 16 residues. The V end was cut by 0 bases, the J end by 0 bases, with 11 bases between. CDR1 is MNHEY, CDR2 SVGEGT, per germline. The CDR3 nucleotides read TGTGCCAGCAGTTACTCGGCCAGAACCTTGAACACTGAAGCTTTCTTT. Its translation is CASSYSARTLNTEAFF.

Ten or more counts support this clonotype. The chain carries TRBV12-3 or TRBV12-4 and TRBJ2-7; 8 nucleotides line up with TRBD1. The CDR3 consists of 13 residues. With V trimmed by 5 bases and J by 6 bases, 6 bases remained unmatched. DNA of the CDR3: TGTGCCAGCAGTATAGGACAGGGTGCCGAGCAGTACTTC. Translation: CASSIGQGAEQYF.

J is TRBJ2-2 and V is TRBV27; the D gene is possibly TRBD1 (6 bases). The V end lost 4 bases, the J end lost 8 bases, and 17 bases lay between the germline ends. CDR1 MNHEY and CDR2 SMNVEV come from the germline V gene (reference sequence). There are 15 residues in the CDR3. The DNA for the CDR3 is TGTGCCAGCAGTTCTCCCTTGGGGGCTGGGGGGGAGCTGTTTTTT. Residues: CASSSPLGAGGELFF.

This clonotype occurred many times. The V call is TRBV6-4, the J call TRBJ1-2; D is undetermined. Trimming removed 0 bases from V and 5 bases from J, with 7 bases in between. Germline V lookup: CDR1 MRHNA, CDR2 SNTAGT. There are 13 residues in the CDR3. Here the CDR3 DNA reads TGTGCCAGCAGTGACTCCGCGGGATATGGCTACACCTTC. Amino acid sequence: CASSDSAGYGYTF.

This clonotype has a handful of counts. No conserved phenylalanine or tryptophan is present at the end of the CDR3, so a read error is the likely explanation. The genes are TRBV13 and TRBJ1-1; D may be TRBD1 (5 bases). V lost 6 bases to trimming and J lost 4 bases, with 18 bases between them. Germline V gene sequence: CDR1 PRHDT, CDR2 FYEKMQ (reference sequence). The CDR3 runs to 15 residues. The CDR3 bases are TGTGCCAGCAGTCCCGTCGGTTTTGGGGGCACTGAAGCTTTCCTT. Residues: CASSPVGFGGTEAFL.

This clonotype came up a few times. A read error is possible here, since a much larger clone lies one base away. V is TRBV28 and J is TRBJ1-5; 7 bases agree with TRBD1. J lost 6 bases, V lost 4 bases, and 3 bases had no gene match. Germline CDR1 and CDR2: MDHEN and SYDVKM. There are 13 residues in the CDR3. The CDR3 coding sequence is TGTGCCAGCAGTTCGACAGGGAGTCAGCCCCAGCATTTT. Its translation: CASSSTGSQPQHF.

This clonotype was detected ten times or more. CDR3 protein: CASSLLGQGFYEQYF. For the CDR3, the DNA is TGTGCCAGCAGCCTACTCGGACAGGGGTTCTACGAGCAGTACTTC. The chain joins TRBV6-5 to TRBJ2-7, with 9 positions matching TRBD1. V was clipped by 6 bases and J by 3 bases; unmatched bases: 9. Germline CDR1 is MNHEY and CDR2 is SVGAGI. The CDR3 covers 15 residues.

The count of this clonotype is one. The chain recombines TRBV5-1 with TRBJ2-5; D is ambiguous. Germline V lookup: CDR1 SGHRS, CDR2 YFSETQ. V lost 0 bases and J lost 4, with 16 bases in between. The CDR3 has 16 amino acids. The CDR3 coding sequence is TGCGCCAGCAGCTTGGGGCTAGAATCGGTTCCAGAGACCCAGTACTTC. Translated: CASSLGLESVPETQYF. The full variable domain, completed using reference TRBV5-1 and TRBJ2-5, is KAGVTQTPRYLIKTRGQQVTLSCSPISGHRSVSWYQQTPGQGLQFLFEYFSETQRNKGNFPGRFSGRQFSNSRSEMNVSTLELGDSALYLCASSLGLESVPETQYFGPGTRLLVL.

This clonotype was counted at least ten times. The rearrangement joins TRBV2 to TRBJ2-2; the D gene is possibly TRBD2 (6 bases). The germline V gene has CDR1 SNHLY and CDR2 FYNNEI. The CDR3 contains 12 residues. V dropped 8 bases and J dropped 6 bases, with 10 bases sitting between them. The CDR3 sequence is CASLEGAGELFF. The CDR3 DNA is TGTGCCAGCCTGGAGGGTGCCGGGGAGCTGTTTTTT.

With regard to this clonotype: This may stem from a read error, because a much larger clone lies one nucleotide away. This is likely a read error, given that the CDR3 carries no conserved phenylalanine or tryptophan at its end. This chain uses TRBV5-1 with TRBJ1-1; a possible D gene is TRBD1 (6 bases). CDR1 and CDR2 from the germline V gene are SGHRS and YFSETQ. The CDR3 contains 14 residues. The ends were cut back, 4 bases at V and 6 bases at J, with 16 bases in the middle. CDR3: CASSPVQGSAEAFL. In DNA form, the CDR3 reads TGCGCCAGCAGCCCCGTACAGGGTAGCGCTGAAGCTTTCTTG.

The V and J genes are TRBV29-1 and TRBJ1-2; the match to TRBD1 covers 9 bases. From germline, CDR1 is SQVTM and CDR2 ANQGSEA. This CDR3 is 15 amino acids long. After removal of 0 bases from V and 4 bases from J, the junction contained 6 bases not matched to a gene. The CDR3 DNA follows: TGCAGCGTTGAAGAACACCTGGGACAGGGCTATGGCTACACCTTC. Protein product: CSVEEHLGQGYGYTF.

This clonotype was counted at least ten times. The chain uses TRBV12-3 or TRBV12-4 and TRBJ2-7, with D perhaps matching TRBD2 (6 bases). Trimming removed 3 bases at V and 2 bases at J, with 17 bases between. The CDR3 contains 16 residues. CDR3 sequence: CASSLASGSTAYEQYF. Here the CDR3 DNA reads TGTGCCAGCAGTTTGGCCTCCGGGAGTACGGCCTACGAGCAGTACTTC.

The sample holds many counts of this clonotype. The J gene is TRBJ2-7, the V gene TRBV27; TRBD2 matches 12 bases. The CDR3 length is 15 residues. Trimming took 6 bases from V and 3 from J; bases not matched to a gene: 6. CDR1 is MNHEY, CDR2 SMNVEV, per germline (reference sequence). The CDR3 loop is CASSRRTSGDYEQYF. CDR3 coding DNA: TGTGCCAGCAGCCGGCGGACTAGCGGGGACTACGAGCAGTACTTC.

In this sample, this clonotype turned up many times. The CDR3 region is CASSLQGKDYGYTF. In DNA form, the CDR3 reads TGTGCCAGCAGTTTACAGGGGAAGGACTATGGCTACACCTTC. J is TRBJ1-2 and V is TRBV6-5, with 7 bases that match TRBD1. This CDR3 is 14 amino acids long. Germline V CDR1 and CDR2: MNHEY, SVGAGI. The V gene end was trimmed by 4 bases and the J gene end by 3 bases; junction bases not matched to a gene: 5.